This T cell receptor (beta chain) came from a study of control samples from healthy donors and cancer patients (dated by TCRdb to 2018 to 2020). The receptor library was made with the immunoSEQ multiplex PCR assay. TCRdb holds this immuneACCESS table with in-frame rearrangements only. Some clones are missing; in checked studies, unresolved V genes explain under half, and the rest has no known cause. This sample gives about 410,000 clones in total; more than 80% of them show up just once. The ten top clones hold around 6.8% of the sample. V and J lose 2 bases and 6 bases, and a span of 7 bases separates them. Its CDR3 holds 13 amino acids, cysteine through phenylalanine. Just the 39-base CDR3 DNA is kept, in frame starting at base 1. Per the germline V gene (reference sequence), MNHEY is the CDR1 and SMNVEV is the CDR2. About this clone itself: Its antigen is still unknown. Nothing much larger sits one base from this clone, and base qualities are not available.

The specimen was PBMCs. The source is a man in his forties with head and neck cancer. The chain employs TRBV27 and TRBJ2-2, with the D segment identity uncertain. The DNA reads as follows: TGTGCCAGCAGTTTACTTGGGGCCGGGGAGCTGTTTTTT. This gives the protein CASSLLGAGELFF.